These 5 T cell receptor beta chains were sequenced from one sample in a study of CD8 T cells in Susac syndrome. Reverse transcription of about 0.45 to 1 ug RNA used random hexamers. TCRdb redid the calling of the immunoSEQ multiplex PCR reads with MiXCR, one entry per CDR3 protein. The table has about 94,000 distinct CDR3 sequences, about 94% seen once. Sequencing used CD4+ T cells from PBMCs. The source is a human donor with Susac syndrome.

This chain links TRBV20-1 with TRBJ2-3; 10 positions agree with TRBD2. Germline CDR1 reads DFQATT; CDR2 reads SNEGSKA (reference sequence). The CDR3 runs 14 residues. The junction had 7 bases not matched to a gene; V was cut back by 8 bases and J by 2 bases. CDR3 coding DNA: TGCAGTACCCGAGCGGGGGGGTACACAGATACGCAGTATTTT. Protein product: CSTRAGGYTDTQYF.

The chain employs TRBV6-5 and TRBJ2-1; TRBD2 aligns across 12 bases. This CDR3 has 17 residues. J lost 3 bases, V lost 2 bases, and 5 bases had no gene match. CDR1 and CDR2 from the germline V gene are MNHEY and SVGAGI. CDR3 loop: CASSYTSGGPIYNEQFF. The CDR3 DNA sequence: TGTGCCAGCAGTTACACTAGCGGGGGGCCCATCTACAATGAGCAGTTCTTC.

This chain connects TRBV28 to TRBJ2-4, with TRBD1 matching over 10 bases. CDR3 length equals 16 residues. V shed 6 bases and J 3 bases; nucleotides not matched to a gene: 8. Per germline, CDR1 MDHEN and CDR2 SYDVKM. CDR3 coding DNA: TGTGCCAGCAGCGGTCCGGGACAGGGGTTCAAAAACATTCAGTACTTC. This translates into CASSGPGQGFKNIQYF.

The rearrangement joins TRBV4-2 to TRBJ1-6; no reliable D call. V lost 5 bases and J lost 0, with 11 bases in between. The CDR3 sequence is 16 residues long. Germline values: CDR1 LGHNA, CDR2 YNFKEQ. CDR3 DNA: TGTGCCAGCAGCGCAAGGACGAGCTCCTATAATTCACCCCTCCACTTT. It encodes CASSARTSSYNSPLHF.

This rearrangement joins TRBV18 to TRBJ2-2; D may be TRBD2 (7 bases). The CDR3 contains 16 residues. The germline gives CDR1 KGHSH, CDR2 LQKENI. V was pared by 3 bases and J by 3 bases, with 14 bases between. The DNA of the CDR3 is TGTGCCAGCTCACCCCGCCAGGGGAGGGACACCGGGGAGCTGTTTTTT. Translating it yields CASSPRQGRDTGELFF.